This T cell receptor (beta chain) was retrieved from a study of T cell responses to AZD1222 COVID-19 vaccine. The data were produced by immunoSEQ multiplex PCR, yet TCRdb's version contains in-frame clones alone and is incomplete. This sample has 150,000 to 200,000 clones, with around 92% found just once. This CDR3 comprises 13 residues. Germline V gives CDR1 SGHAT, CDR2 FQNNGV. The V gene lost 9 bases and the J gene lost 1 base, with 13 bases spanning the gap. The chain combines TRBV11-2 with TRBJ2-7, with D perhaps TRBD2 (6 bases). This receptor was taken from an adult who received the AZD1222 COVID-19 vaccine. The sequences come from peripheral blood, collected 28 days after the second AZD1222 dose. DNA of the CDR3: TGTGCCAGTAAGAATAGCGGTTCCTACGAGCAGTACTTC. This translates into CASKNSGSYEQYF.